These T cell receptor beta chains were read from a single sample in a study of HIV-infected children after antiretroviral therapy interruption. TCRdb re-called the 3' RACE reads through MiXCR, storing one row per CDR3 protein. Counted here are 15,000 to 17,000 distinct CDR3 sequences, nearly 3.5% occurring once; the ten biggest clones make up approximately 5%. Sequencing was performed on CD45RA+ CD4+ T cells from PBMCs, taken from a donor given antiretroviral therapy, either interrupted or continuous. The origin of the receptors is a child aged 2-17 years with HIV. Both conserved end residues are part of each CDR3. Each record gives: J gene, clone size, CDR3 length, D gene, V gene, CDR3 DNA, CDR3 protein. A D gene is named only where the DNA matches it firmly. Expanded clones are given a class, and other clones once, few, many or no size at all.

J: TRBJ1-6
size: many
length: 18
D: -
V: TRBV27
DNA: TGTGCCAGCAGTTTATTGGGCAGCTCTAGCTCCTATAATTCACCCCTCCACTTT
CDR3: CASSLLGSSSSYNSPLHF

J: TRBJ2-3
size: many
length: 14
D: -
V: TRBV11-2
DNA: TGTGCCAGCAGCTTACCCGGGCTCACAGATACGCAGTATTTT
CDR3: CASSLPGLTDTQYF

J: TRBJ2-7
size: few
length: 16
D: -
V: TRBV15
DNA: TGTGCCACCAGCAGTGAGACAGACAAAAGCTCCTACGAGCAGTACTTC
CDR3: CATSSETDKSSYEQYF

J: TRBJ2-5
size: many
length: 14
D: -
V: TRBV20-1
DNA: TGCAGTGCTAGAGTCCGGGGGGCGGCTGAGACCCAGTACTTC
CDR3: CSARVRGAAETQYF

J: TRBJ1-5
size: medium-sized
length: 13
D: -
V: TRBV7-2
DNA: TGTGCCAGCAGCTCCAGGGCGGATCAGCCCCAGCATTTT
CDR3: CASSSRADQPQHF

J: TRBJ2-3
size: many
length: 14
D: TRBD1
V: TRBV19
DNA: TGTGCCAGTATCGATGGACAGGGGGCAGATACGCAGTATTTT
CDR3: CASIDGQGADTQYF

J: TRBJ2-5
size: large
length: 14
D: -
V: TRBV20-1
DNA: TGCAAGGAGAAGTGCGGCAACAAAAGAGAGACCCAGTACTTC
CDR3: CKEKCGNKRETQYF

J: TRBJ2-7
size: many
length: 12
D: -
V: TRBV20-1
DNA: TGCAGTGCGTCACTCCTAGGGTACGAGCAGTACTTC
CDR3: CSASLLGYEQYF

J: TRBJ1-1
size: -
length: 13
D: TRBD1
V: TRBV2
DNA: TGTGCCAGCTCTTTCGGCCGGACAGGTGAAGCTTTCTTT
CDR3: CASSFGRTGEAFF

J: TRBJ2-1
size: many
length: 15
D: -
V: TRBV30
DNA: TGTGCCTGGAGTTACCGGGACAAGAACTATGCTGAGCAGTTCTTC
CDR3: CAWSYRDKNYAEQFF

J: TRBJ1-5
size: large
length: 15
D: TRBD1
V: TRBV5-4
DNA: TGTGCCAGCAGCTTGGACGGGACAGGGAATCAGCCCCAGCATTTT
CDR3: CASSLDGTGNQPQHF

J: TRBJ2-7
size: medium-sized
length: 14
D: TRBD1
V: TRBV5-4
DNA: TGTGCCAGCAGCCAGCCCGGGACAGGGACCGAGCAGTACTTC
CDR3: CASSQPGTGTEQYF

J: TRBJ1-5
size: many
length: 14
D: -
V: TRBV2
DNA: TGTGCCAGCAGTGCAGAGGCGAGCAATCAGCCCCAGCATTTT
CDR3: CASSAEASNQPQHF

J: TRBJ2-1
size: many
length: 17
D: TRBD2
V: TRBV5-5
DNA: TGTGCCAGCAGCTTAAGCCATCCAGCGGGGAGTTACAATGAGCAGTTCTTC
CDR3: CASSLSHPAGSYNEQFF

J: TRBJ2-2
size: many
length: 15
D: -
V: TRBV11-2
DNA: TGTGCCAGCAGCCGGGGACGCACGAACACCGGGGAGCTGTTTTTT
CDR3: CASSRGRTNTGELFF

J: TRBJ1-3
size: many
length: 15
D: -
V: TRBV6-1
DNA: TGTGCCAGCAGCGACCCTGGACTTTCTGGAAACACCATATATTTT
CDR3: CASSDPGLSGNTIYF

J: TRBJ2-1
size: -
length: 12
D: -
V: TRBV20-1
DNA: TGCAGTGCTAGTTCTCACTACAATGAGCAGTTCTTC
CDR3: CSASSHYNEQFF

J: TRBJ2-2
size: many
length: 15
D: TRBD1
V: TRBV5-1
DNA: TGCGCCAGCAGCCGAGGGGGCGCGAACACCGGGGAGCTGTTTTTT
CDR3: CASSRGGANTGELFF

J: TRBJ1-1
size: many
length: 14
D: TRBD1
V: TRBV29-1
DNA: TGCAGCGTTGACAGACAGGGGGCGAACACTGAAGCTTTCTTT
CDR3: CSVDRQGANTEAFF

J: TRBJ1-2
size: many
length: 13
D: -
V: TRBV19
DNA: TGTGCCAGTAGTGGGGGCCTTAACTATGGCTACACCTTC
CDR3: CASSGGLNYGYTF

J: TRBJ1-5
size: many
length: 13
D: -
V: TRBV19
DNA: TGTGCCAGTAGTCGGGGTCCCGATCAGCCCCAGCATTTT
CDR3: CASSRGPDQPQHF

J: TRBJ1-1
size: -
length: 14
D: -
V: TRBV5-4
DNA: TGTGCCAGCAGCTTGACCCAGGGTCGGACTGAAGCTTTCTTT
CDR3: CASSLTQGRTEAFF

J: TRBJ2-1
size: medium-sized
length: 16
D: TRBD2
V: TRBV6-6
DNA: TGTGCCAGCGTCCCCACCAGCGGGAGGTCTGGCAATGAGCAGTTCTTC
CDR3: CASVPTSGRSGNEQFF

J: TRBJ2-3
size: many
length: 15
D: -
V: TRBV4-1
DNA: TGCGCCAGCAGCCGGCCGGGACGGCGGCCAGATACGCAGTATTTT
CDR3: CASSRPGRRPDTQYF

J: TRBJ2-1
size: many
length: 14
D: -
V: TRBV4-2
DNA: TGTGCCAGCAGCCAACTAGCGGCAGGGGATGAGCAGTTCTTC
CDR3: CASSQLAAGDEQFF

J: TRBJ2-7
size: many
length: 12
D: -
V: TRBV29-1
DNA: TGCAGCGTTGGGGGGTCGTCCTACGAGCAGTACTTC
CDR3: CSVGGSSYEQYF

J: TRBJ2-1
size: medium-sized
length: 11
D: -
V: TRBV7-2
DNA: TGTGCCAGCGTCCAGGGCACTGAGCAGTTCTTC
CDR3: CASVQGTEQFF

J: TRBJ2-5
size: medium-sized
length: 12
D: -
V: TRBV6-2/TRBV6-3
DNA: TGTGCCAGCAGGTCTCTGCAAGAGACCCAGTACTTC
CDR3: CASRSLQETQYF

J: TRBJ2-7
size: -
length: 15
D: TRBD2
V: TRBV7-2
DNA: TGTGCCAGCAGCACGGGGGCGGGGGGGCACTACGAGCAGTACTTC
CDR3: CASSTGAGGHYEQYF

J: TRBJ2-1
size: many
length: 13
D: TRBD2
V: TRBV12-3/TRBV12-4
DNA: TGTGCCACCAAGACGGGGGGAGGACATGAGCAGTTCTTC
CDR3: CATKTGGGHEQFF

J: TRBJ2-7
size: many
length: 12
D: TRBD2
V: TRBV20-1
DNA: TGCAGTGCTAGTAGCGGGTCCTACGAGCAGTACTTC
CDR3: CSASSGSYEQYF

J: TRBJ2-7
size: many
length: 16
D: -
V: TRBV20-1
DNA: TGCAGTGCTAGAGATTTTATCCAGGTCAACTCCTACGAGCAGTACTTC
CDR3: CSARDFIQVNSYEQYF

J: TRBJ1-6
size: many
length: 16
D: -
V: TRBV7-9
DNA: TGTGCCAGCAGCCCTATGGGTAGCTCCTATAATTCACCCCTCCACTTT
CDR3: CASSPMGSSYNSPLHF

J: TRBJ1-5
size: many
length: 16
D: TRBD1
V: TRBV24-1
DNA: TGTGCCACCCCACCCCGGGACAGGTGTACTTATCAGCCCCAGCATTTT
CDR3: CATPPRDRCTYQPQHF

J: TRBJ1-2
size: many
length: 13
D: TRBD1
V: TRBV19
DNA: TGTGCCAGTAGTATCGACAGGGGCTATGGCTACACCTTC
CDR3: CASSIDRGYGYTF

J: TRBJ2-2
size: many
length: 12
D: -
V: TRBV19
DNA: TGTGCCAGTAGTATTTACACCGGGGAGCTGTTTTTT
CDR3: CASSIYTGELFF